This is a list of T cell receptor beta chains from one sample in a study of T-cell reconstitution after alpha-beta-depleted transplantation in children. A single record per CDR3 protein comes from TCRdb applying MiXCR to the PCR reads. Seen here are 190,000 or so distinct CDR3 sequences, 6% to 7% observed once, and the top ten hold 3% to 3.5%. The specimen comprised PBMCs from the stem cell graft donor, sampled from the stem cell graft. The receptors were gathered from a human donor who donated a stem cell graft to a child with Wiskott-Aldrich syndrome. CDR3s leave out the opening cysteine and the closing phenylalanine or tryptophan.

CDR3 protein: ASSLGTGVEKLF; J gene: TRBJ1-4; V gene: TRBV5-1
CDR3 protein: ASRPDTGRLTQY; J gene: TRBJ2-5; V gene: TRBV3-1
CDR3 protein: ASSAWEQGDYEQY; J gene: TRBJ2-7; V gene: TRBV7-6
CDR3 protein: ASSPGTSGSTGELF; J gene: TRBJ2-2; V gene: TRBV4-3
CDR3 protein: ASSSIPGLTEAF; J gene: TRBJ1-1; V gene: TRBV18
CDR3 protein: ASSATSGRDNEQF; J gene: TRBJ2-1; V gene: TRBV4-1
CDR3 protein: ASESAGELF; J gene: TRBJ2-2; V gene: TRBV27
CDR3 protein: ASSYFGQSYEQY; J gene: TRBJ2-7; V gene: TRBV5-6
CDR3 protein: ASSLMSGTNTEAF; J gene: TRBJ1-1; V gene: TRBV5-1
CDR3 protein: ASTPSGQETQY; J gene: TRBJ2-5; V gene: TRBV6-2/TRBV6-3
CDR3 protein: ASSTPRTDEAF; J gene: TRBJ1-1; V gene: TRBV6-5
CDR3 protein: ASSTQRNSYNEQF; J gene: TRBJ2-1; V gene: TRBV12-3/TRBV12-4
CDR3 protein: SASVFGETQY; J gene: TRBJ2-5; V gene: TRBV20-1
CDR3 protein: ASSSYGNSNQPQH; J gene: TRBJ1-5; V gene: TRBV12-3/TRBV12-4
CDR3 protein: ATSRPNSGGETQY; J gene: TRBJ2-5; V gene: TRBV15
CDR3 protein: ASSYDRVGYGYT; J gene: TRBJ1-2; V gene: TRBV13
CDR3 protein: ASSILQGGEQF; J gene: TRBJ2-1; V gene: TRBV7-8
CDR3 protein: SASSVSYYEQY; J gene: TRBJ2-7; V gene: TRBV20-1
CDR3 protein: ASSYWVAGVSYEQY; J gene: TRBJ2-7; V gene: TRBV6-2/TRBV6-3
CDR3 protein: ATSDHGLADTYNEQF; J gene: TRBJ2-1; V gene: TRBV24-1
CDR3 protein: ASSQDRVAGVSRQF; J gene: TRBJ2-1; V gene: TRBV4-3
CDR3 protein: ASSMAPQSYEQY; J gene: TRBJ2-7; V gene: TRBV4-1
CDR3 protein: ASSPGAGWISDKGYT; J gene: TRBJ1-2; V gene: TRBV18
CDR3 protein: ASSMGKTGDLSNQPQH; J gene: TRBJ1-5; V gene: TRBV19
CDR3 protein: ASSLGTSGGQDTQY; J gene: TRBJ2-3; V gene: TRBV5-1
CDR3 protein: ASSPREGAPT; J gene: TRBJ2-6; V gene: TRBV3-1
CDR3 protein: ASSSTGIYEQY; J gene: TRBJ2-7; V gene: TRBV7-2
CDR3 protein: AWGDGQGGNIQY; J gene: TRBJ2-4; V gene: TRBV30
CDR3 protein: ASSVGDLSYNEQF; J gene: TRBJ2-1; V gene: TRBV9
CDR3 protein: ASSPGGAVEAF; J gene: TRBJ1-1; V gene: TRBV18
CDR3 protein: SVDRYELGETQY; J gene: TRBJ2-5; V gene: TRBV29-1
CDR3 protein: ASSTGTGPYEQY; J gene: TRBJ2-7; V gene: TRBV6-5
CDR3 protein: ASSWVGPAGGQPQH; J gene: TRBJ1-5; V gene: TRBV7-9
CDR3 protein: ASSPRGLAGDEQY; J gene: TRBJ2-7; V gene: TRBV12-3/TRBV12-4
CDR3 protein: ASSFLTSGGGSGANVLT; J gene: TRBJ2-6; V gene: TRBV5-4
CDR3 protein: SASDQSGANVLT; J gene: TRBJ2-6; V gene: TRBV20-1
CDR3 protein: ASSYQGRSTDTQY; J gene: TRBJ2-3; V gene: TRBV7-9
CDR3 protein: ASSLQGAVTEAF; J gene: TRBJ1-1; V gene: TRBV6-5
CDR3 protein: ASSFGGREDTQY; J gene: TRBJ2-3; V gene: TRBV11-2
CDR3 protein: ATSETHSTDNEQF; J gene: TRBJ2-1; V gene: TRBV24-1
CDR3 protein: ASGGTGARTDTQY; J gene: TRBJ2-3; V gene: TRBV2
CDR3 protein: ASSPSPTGVQETQY; J gene: TRBJ2-5; V gene: TRBV5-1
CDR3 protein: SVEDRRTGANVLT; J gene: TRBJ2-6; V gene: TRBV29-1
CDR3 protein: ASSYVGEQF; J gene: TRBJ2-1; V gene: TRBV6-6
CDR3 protein: ASSRDSSTDTQY; J gene: TRBJ2-3; V gene: TRBV5-5
CDR3 protein: ATQLPSSGRPKTGELF; J gene: TRBJ2-2; V gene: TRBV6-7
CDR3 protein: ASSLAGLAGGLAKNIQY; J gene: TRBJ2-4; V gene: TRBV12-3/TRBV12-4
CDR3 protein: AWRATVSGRQNTGELF; J gene: TRBJ2-2; V gene: TRBV30
CDR3 protein: AGRPDRANTEAF; J gene: TRBJ1-1; V gene: TRBV12-3/TRBV12-4
CDR3 protein: SARNGAGSYNSPLH; J gene: TRBJ1-6; V gene: TRBV20-1
CDR3 protein: SAHPTDEKLF; J gene: TRBJ1-4; V gene: TRBV20-1
CDR3 protein: ASSRQTGGSGNTIY; J gene: TRBJ1-3; V gene: TRBV7-2
CDR3 protein: ASSLATGTGLNEQF; J gene: TRBJ2-1; V gene: TRBV5-1
CDR3 protein: SAIPDGKAYGYT; J gene: TRBJ1-2; V gene: TRBV20-1